These T cell receptor beta chains were read from a single sample in a study of blood T cell repertoires in COVID-19. Sequenced by immunoSEQ multiplex PCR; TCRdb stores in-frame clones only, minus some. Of over 120,000 clones in the sample, roughly 84% were seen once. Material for sequencing was peripheral blood. The receptors come from a human donor in a cohort sampled during active COVID-19. Each CDR3 is given with its conserved first and last residue. A D gene is named only where the DNA matches it firmly. Expanded clones are given a class, and other clones once, few, many or no size at all.

CDR3aa	CDR3nt	abundance	d_gene	j_gene	v_gene
CASTSDSVQETQYF	TGTGCCAGCACCTCGGACAGCGTACAAGAGACCCAGTACTTC	.	.	TRBJ2-5	TRBV6-5
CASSQGSWYGYTF	TGTGCCAGCAGTCAAGGGAGTTGGTATGGCTACACCTTC	.	.	TRBJ1-2	TRBV7-9
CASRLGPSGYNEQFF	TGCGCCAGCAGATTGGGCCCTTCAGGGTACAATGAGCAGTTCTTC	.	.	TRBJ2-1	TRBV5-1
CASSQRTGGANGELFF	TGTGCCAGCTCACAACGGACAGGGGGAGCGAATGGGGAGCTGTTTTTT	.	TRBD1	TRBJ2-2	TRBV18
CASSLQGPYEQYF	TGTGCCAGCAGCTTACAGGGCCCCTACGAGCAGTACTTC	.	.	TRBJ2-7	TRBV7-8
CASSISSGGAPGELFF	TGTGCCAGTAGTATATCTAGCGGGGGGGCCCCCGGGGAGCTGTTTTTT	.	TRBD2	TRBJ2-2	TRBV19
CASSIPAGGYGYTF	TGTGCCAGTAGTATACCCGCAGGGGGCTATGGCTACACCTTC	.	TRBD1	TRBJ1-2	TRBV19
CASRLAGQETQYF	TGTGCCAGCAGACTAGCGGGTCAAGAGACCCAGTACTTC	once	TRBD2	TRBJ2-5	TRBV27
CASSFRPLWTSGGRGTGELFF	TGTGCCAGCAGCTTCAGACCACTGTGGACTAGCGGGGGGCGCGGCACCGGGGAGCTGTTTTTT	.	TRBD2	TRBJ2-2	TRBV7-3
CASSPDRSNQPQHF	TGTGCCAGCAGCCCCGACAGAAGCAATCAGCCCCAGCATTTT	.	.	TRBJ1-5	TRBV3-1/TRBV3-2
CASSSRLAGEETQYF	TGTGCCAGCAGCTCTAGGCTAGCGGGGGAAGAGACCCAGTACTTC	.	TRBD2	TRBJ2-5	TRBV9
CASRMRSMNTEAFF	TGTGCCAGTAGGATGAGGAGCATGAACACTGAAGCTTTCTTT	.	.	TRBJ1-1	TRBV19
CASSLRVFTEAFF	TGTGCCAGCAGTTTACGGGTATTCACTGAAGCTTTCTTT	.	.	TRBJ1-1	TRBV12-3/TRBV12-4
CATKGQGQGHSPLHF	TGTGCCACCAAAGGACAGGGACAGGGACATTCACCCCTCCACTTT	.	TRBD1	TRBJ1-6	TRBV27
CASSVTGAGNTIYF	TGTGCCAGCAGCGTGACAGGGGCTGGAAACACCATATATTTT	.	TRBD1	TRBJ1-3	TRBV9
CAINPRQGENGYTF	TGTGCCATCAACCCCAGACAGGGGGAAAATGGCTACACCTTC	.	TRBD1	TRBJ1-2	TRBV10-3
CASSWGDRVKGYTF	TGTGCCAGCAGCTGGGGGGACAGGGTCAAGGGCTACACCTTC	.	TRBD1	TRBJ1-2	TRBV7-2
CASSIFSDSGNTIYF	TGTGCCAGCAGCATTTTTAGTGACTCTGGAAACACCATATATTTT	once	.	TRBJ1-3	TRBV6-5
CASSQRRGVTEAFF	TGTGCCAGCAGCCAGCGCCGGGGGGTCACTGAAGCTTTCTTT	few	.	TRBJ1-1	TRBV11-3
CATMVGGLFMNTEAFF	TGTGCCACCATGGTCGGCGGCTTGTTCATGAACACTGAAGCTTTCTTT	many	.	TRBJ1-1	TRBV7-8
CASSWAGGGGTLEETQYF	TGTGCCAGCAGCTGGGCCGGTGGTGGGGGGACGCTAGAAGAGACCCAGTACTTC	.	.	TRBJ2-5	TRBV7-2
CASSYQGMGGYTF	TGTGCCAGCAGTTATCAGGGGATGGGAGGCTACACCTTC	many	.	TRBJ1-2	TRBV6-5
CASSQGAGGSTDTQYF	TGCGCCAGCAGCCAAGGGGCAGGGGGCTCTACAGATACGCAGTATTTT	.	TRBD1	TRBJ2-3	TRBV4-1
CASSKGGTQYF	TGTGCCAGCAGTAAGGGAGGTACGCAGTATTTT	.	.	TRBJ2-3	TRBV6-5
CASSQVAGASNSPLHF	TGTGCCAGCAGCCAAGTTGCAGGGGCGTCTAATTCACCCCTCCACTTT	.	.	TRBJ1-6	TRBV3-1/TRBV3-2
CASRPGQLFDNEQFF	TGTGCCAGCAGACCGGGACAGCTTTTCGACAATGAGCAGTTCTTC	.	TRBD1	TRBJ2-1	TRBV6-5
CASSAPDRGDYGYTF	TGTGCCAGCAGCGCACCAGACAGGGGGGACTATGGCTACACCTTC	.	TRBD1	TRBJ1-2	TRBV7-9
CASSQDNLEGDQPQHF	TGTGCCAGCAGCCAAGATAATCTCGAGGGGGATCAGCCCCAGCATTTT	many	.	TRBJ1-5	TRBV4-2
CASRREVYGQPQHF	TGTGCCAGTAGAAGGGAGGTGTACGGTCAGCCCCAGCATTTT	.	.	TRBJ1-5	TRBV19
CASSIWAGRNEQFF	TGTGCCAGTAGTATTTGGGCAGGGCGCAATGAGCAGTTCTTC	.	.	TRBJ2-1	TRBV19
CASSQEARAYGYTF	TGTGCCAGCAGCCAAGAAGCCAGGGCATATGGCTACACCTTC	.	.	TRBJ1-2	TRBV14
CASGARVDTQYF	TGTGCCAGCGGGGCTAGAGTGGATACGCAGTATTTT	.	.	TRBJ2-3	TRBV12-3/TRBV12-4
CASSLETGVSSPLHF	TGTGCCAGCAGCTTAGAAACAGGGGTTAGTTCACCCCTCCACTTT	.	TRBD1	TRBJ1-6	TRBV7-2
CASSMNLPPVDTQYF	TGTGCCAGTAGTATGAATCTCCCTCCGGTAGATACGCAGTATTTT	.	.	TRBJ2-3	TRBV19
CASSQGVAGVDTQYF	TGTGCCAGCAGCCAGGGGGTAGCGGGAGTGGATACGCAGTATTTT	.	TRBD2	TRBJ2-3	TRBV4-2
CASSLDSSSGANVLTF	TGTGCCAGCAGCTTGGACAGCTCGTCTGGGGCCAACGTCCTGACTTTC	.	.	TRBJ2-6	TRBV7-3
CASSRCRLAGGLNEQFF	TGTGCCAGCAGCCGATGCCGACTAGCGGGGGGGCTCAATGAGCAGTTCTTC	.	TRBD2	TRBJ2-1	TRBV7-3
CASSDDGGSNQPQHF	TGTGCCAGCAGCGACGATGGAGGGAGCAATCAGCCCCAGCATTTT	.	.	TRBJ1-5	TRBV7-2
CASRSQGTYEQYF	TGTGCCAGCAGGTCACAGGGTACCTACGAGCAGTACTTC	.	.	TRBJ2-7	TRBV28
CASAEDGFSGNTIYF	TGCGCCAGCGCGGAGGACGGCTTCTCTGGAAACACCATATATTTT	.	.	TRBJ1-3	TRBV5-1
CASSMQGISNQPQHF	TGTGCCAGTAGTATGCAGGGAATAAGCAATCAGCCCCAGCATTTT	once	.	TRBJ1-5	TRBV19
CASSLALGASSYEQYF	TGTGCCAGCAGCTTAGCGTTGGGAGCCAGCTCCTACGAGCAGTACTTC	.	.	TRBJ2-7	TRBV11-1
CASSYGDYNEQFF	TGTGCCAGCAGTTACGGAGATTACAATGAGCAGTTCTTC	.	.	TRBJ2-1	TRBV6-5
CASSVDSNYGYTF	TGTGCCAGCAGCGTAGACAGTAACTATGGCTACACCTTC	.	.	TRBJ1-2	TRBV7-9
CASSVPSRRLGNTIYF	TGTGCCAGCAGTGTACCCAGCCGGCGGCTAGGAAACACCATATATTTT	.	.	TRBJ1-3	TRBV6-1
CASSPGHANTGELFF	TGTGCCAGCAGCCCTGGACACGCGAACACCGGGGAGCTGTTTTTT	once	.	TRBJ2-2	TRBV11-2
CAISEKAGTGELFF	TGTGCCATCAGTGAAAAGGCAGGGACCGGGGAGCTGTTTTTT	.	.	TRBJ2-2	TRBV10-3
CASSVRQGAQPTEAFF	TGTGCCAGTAGTGTTCGACAGGGGGCGCAACCCACTGAAGCTTTCTTT	.	TRBD1	TRBJ1-1	TRBV19
CATSEATDTQYF	TGTGCCACCAGTGAAGCCACAGATACGCAGTATTTT	.	.	TRBJ2-3	TRBV24-1
CASRQGVNQPQHF	TGTGCCTCCAGACAGGGGGTCAATCAGCCCCAGCATTTT	.	TRBD1	TRBJ1-5	TRBV18
CASTPNGQPPEKLFF	TGTGCCAGCACCCCAAATGGACAGCCTCCTGAAAAACTGTTTTTT	.	.	TRBJ1-4	TRBV2
CASRPTGVQSPLHF	TGTGCCAGCAGGCCGACAGGGGTCCAGTCACCCCTCCACTTT	.	TRBD1	TRBJ1-6	TRBV6-5
CASSVQQLAGLGNEQFF	TGTGCCAGCAGCGTACAGCAACTAGCGGGATTGGGAAATGAGCAGTTCTTC	once	TRBD2	TRBJ2-1	TRBV9
CATSDPSQGTAYGYTF	TGTGCCACCAGTGACCCTTCCCAGGGGACAGCCTATGGCTACACCTTC	once	TRBD1	TRBJ1-2	TRBV24-1
CASSDSSGGAYEQYF	TGTGCCAGCAGCGATTCTAGCGGGGGGGCCTACGAGCAGTACTTC	.	TRBD2	TRBJ2-7	TRBV7-2
CASSLVWRTDTQYF	TGTGCCAGCAGCTTGGTGTGGAGAACAGATACGCAGTATTTT	.	.	TRBJ2-3	TRBV7-6
CAITDRADQPQHF	TGTGCCATCACGGACAGGGCGGACCAGCCCCAGCATTTT	.	TRBD1	TRBJ1-5	TRBV10-3
CASSVGQGEYEQYF	TGTGCCAGCAGCGTAGGGCAGGGCGAGTACGAGCAGTACTTC	.	.	TRBJ2-7	TRBV9
CASSSRATGGFEKLFF	TGTGCCAGCAGCTCTAGAGCAACAGGGGGTTTTGAAAAACTGTTTTTT	.	TRBD1	TRBJ1-4	TRBV7-9